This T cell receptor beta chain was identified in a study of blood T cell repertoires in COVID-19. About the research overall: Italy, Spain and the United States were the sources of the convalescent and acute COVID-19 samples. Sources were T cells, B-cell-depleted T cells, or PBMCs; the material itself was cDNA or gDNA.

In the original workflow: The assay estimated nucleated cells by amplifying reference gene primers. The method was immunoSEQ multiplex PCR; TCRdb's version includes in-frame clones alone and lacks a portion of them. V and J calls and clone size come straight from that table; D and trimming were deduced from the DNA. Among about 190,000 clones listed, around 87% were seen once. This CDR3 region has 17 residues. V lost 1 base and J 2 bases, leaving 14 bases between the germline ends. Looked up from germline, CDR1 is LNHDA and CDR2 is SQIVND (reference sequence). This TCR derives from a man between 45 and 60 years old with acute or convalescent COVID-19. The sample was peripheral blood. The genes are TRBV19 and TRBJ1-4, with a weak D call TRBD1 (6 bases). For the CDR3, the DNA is TGTGCCAGTAGTATAGGCAGGGGTTTTTCGACTAATGAAAAACTGTTTTTT. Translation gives CASSIGRGFSTNEKLFF.